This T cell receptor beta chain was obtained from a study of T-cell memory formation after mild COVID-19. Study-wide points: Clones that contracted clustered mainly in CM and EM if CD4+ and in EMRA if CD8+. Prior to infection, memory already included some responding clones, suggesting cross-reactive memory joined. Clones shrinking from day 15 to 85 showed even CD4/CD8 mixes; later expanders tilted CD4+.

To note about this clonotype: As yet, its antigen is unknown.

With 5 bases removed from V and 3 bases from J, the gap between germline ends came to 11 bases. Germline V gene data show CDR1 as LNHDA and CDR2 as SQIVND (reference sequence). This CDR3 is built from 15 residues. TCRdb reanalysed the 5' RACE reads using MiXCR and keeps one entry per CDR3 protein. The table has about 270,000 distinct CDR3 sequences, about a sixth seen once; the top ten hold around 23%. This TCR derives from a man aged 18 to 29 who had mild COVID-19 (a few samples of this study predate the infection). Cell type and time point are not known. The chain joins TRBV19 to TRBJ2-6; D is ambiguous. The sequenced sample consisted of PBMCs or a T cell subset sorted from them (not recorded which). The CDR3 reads CASSPIRFGANVLTF. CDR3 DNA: TGTGCCAGTAGTCCCATCAGGTTTGGGGCCAACGTCCTGACTTTC.